The 15 T cell receptor beta chains presented below share a single source sample, sequenced in a study of T cell clonotyping in hematopoietic cell transplantation. Sequencing was performed with immunoSEQ multiplex PCR; in TCRdb, only in-frame clones are kept and a portion is missing. The repertoire has some 26,000 clones, 82% of them found once; the top ten carry around 1.9%. Sample time point: recipient sample about 28 days before transplant, after cytoreduction. This specimen consisted of peripheral blood mononuclear cells, obtained before stem cell transplant. The receptor source for this set is a man between 40 and 49 years old with acute myeloid leukemia. Some clones in this sample may be carry-over from other donors' samples.

The chain uses TRBV2 and TRBJ1-5, with TRBD1 as a possible D gene (6 bases). V dropped 6 bases and J dropped 11 bases, with 20 bases sitting between them. Looked up from germline, CDR1 is SNHLY and CDR2 is FYNNEI. This CDR3 has 14 amino acids. This CDR3 is CASSPIGGAEAQHF. DNA of the CDR3: TGTGCCAGCAGCCCCATAGGGGGGGCCGAGGCCCAGCATTTT.

V usage is TRBV7-9 and J usage is TRBJ1-2, with D unresolved. The V end was cut by 3 bases, the J end by 4 bases, with 12 bases between. The CDR3 totals 14 residues. Germline loops: CDR1 SEHNR, CDR2 FQNEAQ (reference sequence). The CDR3 bases are TGTGCCAGCAGCTTCCCTCCTTCGGGCTATGGCTACACCTTC. Protein sequence: CASSFPPSGYGYTF.

J is TRBJ1-2 and V is TRBV7-9, with 7 bases that match TRBD1. Germline loops: CDR1 SEHNR, CDR2 FQNEAQ (reference sequence). This CDR3 contains 13 residues. Germline trimming cut 5 bases from V and 6 bases from J; bases unmatched to any gene: 6. The CDR3 loop reads CASSQQGLNGYTF. The CDR3 DNA reads TGTGCCAGCAGCCAACAGGGGTTAAATGGCTACACCTTC.

This clone was counted once. The chain employs TRBV9 and TRBJ2-5; no definite D call. Trimming took 5 bases from V and 4 from J, leaving 12 bases between them. CDR3 length: 13 amino acids. Germline assignment: CDR1 SGDLS and CDR2 YYNGEE. The CDR3 bases are TGTGCCAGCAGTCTTAGTTGGGCAGAGACCCAGTACTTC. Protein product: CASSLSWAETQYF.

With regard to this clone: The same CDR3 also results from other DNA sequences found in this sample. The V and J genes are TRBV2 and TRBJ2-5; no definite D call. CDR3 length: 11 amino acids. The V end lost 3 bases, the J end lost 3 bases, and 2 bases lay between the germline ends. Germline V gene data show CDR1 as SNHLY and CDR2 as FYNNEI. The CDR3 spells CASSEEETQYF. CDR3 nucleotides: TGTGCCAGCAGTGAGGAAGAGACCCAGTACTTC. Full variable domain (missing parts from reference TRBV2 and TRBJ2-5): EPEVTQTPSHQVTQMGQEVILRCVPISNHLYFYWYRQILGQKVEFLVSFYNNEISEKSEIFDDQFSVERPDGSNFTLKIRSTKLEDSAMYFCASSEEETQYFGPGTRLLVL.

This sequence joins TRBV7-8 and TRBJ1-4; D is uncertain. Trimming pared 1 base from V and 0 bases from J, leaving 6 bases between. Per germline, CDR1 SGHVS and CDR2 FQNEAQ. This CDR3 spans 15 amino acids. In DNA form, the CDR3 reads TGTGCCAGCAGCTTAGGCGGATCAACTAATGAAAAACTGTTTTTT. Translated, it gives CASSLGGSTNEKLFF.

J is TRBJ1-1 and V is TRBV6-5; D is unclear. The CDR3 covers 16 residues. Per the germline V gene, CDR1 is MNHEY and CDR2 is SVGAGI. V was clipped by 2 bases and J by 3 bases, with 16 bases between them. CDR3 coding DNA: TGTGCCAGCAGTTACACTTATCGGTTTCGGCACACTGAAGCTTTCTTT. Protein: CASSYTYRFRHTEAFF.

The chain employs TRBV6-1 and TRBJ1-6; 7 positions agree with TRBD1. The CDR3 has 14 amino acids. The trim removed 6 bases at V and 6 bases at J, leaving 5 bases unmatched. Germline V gives CDR1 MNHNS, CDR2 SASEGT. The CDR3 DNA sequence: TGTGCCAGCAGCACGACAGGGCCTAATTCACCCCTCCACTTT. Translated: CASSTTGPNSPLHF.

This chain uses TRBV28 with TRBJ2-5; perhaps TRBD2 as D (6 bases). This CDR3 is 14 amino acids long. In germline, CDR1 is MDHEN, CDR2 SYDVKM. V was shortened by 2 bases and J by 5 bases, with 12 bases between the two germline ends. The CDR3 here is CASSLGGTGETQYF. The CDR3 DNA reads TGTGCCAGCAGTTTAGGCGGGACGGGGGAGACCCAGTACTTC. The whole variable domain, remainder taken from reference TRBV28 and TRBJ2-5, is DVKVTQSSRYLVKRTGEKVFLECVQDMDHENMFWYRQDPGLGLRLIYFSYDVKMKEKGDIPEGYSVSREKKERFSLILESASTNQTSMYLCASSLGGTGETQYFGPGTRLLVL.

V and J are TRBV7-9 and TRBJ2-1; 8 bases match TRBD1. The CDR3 has 15 residues. The trim removed 6 bases at V and 0 bases at J, leaving 4 bases unmatched. Germline values: CDR1 SEHNR, CDR2 FQNEAQ (reference sequence). In nucleotides, the CDR3 is TGTGCCAGCAGGACAGGGGCCAGCTCCTACAATGAGCAGTTCTTC. It codes for CASRTGASSYNEQFF. The full variable domain, in which reference TRBV7-9 and TRBJ2-1 provide the parts outside the CDR3, is DTGVSQNPRHKITKRGQNVTFRCDPISEHNRLYWYRQTLGQGPEFLTYFQNEAQLEKSRLLSDRFSAERPKGSFSTLEIQRTEQGDSAMYLCASRTGASSYNEQFFGPGTRLTVL.

The gene calls are TRBV5-1 and TRBJ2-1; TRBD2 aligns across 8 bases. CDR3 length equals 15 residues. Losses at the gene ends were 2 bases for V and 8 bases for J; bases not matched to a gene: 9. Looked up from germline, CDR1 is SGHRS and CDR2 is YFSETQ. The CDR3 sequence: CASSFIGGGQDEQFF. For the CDR3, the DNA is TGCGCCAGCAGCTTTATCGGCGGGGGGCAGGATGAGCAGTTCTTC. The full variable domain, completed using reference TRBV5-1 and TRBJ2-1, is KAGVTQTPRYLIKTRGQQVTLSCSPISGHRSVSWYQQTPGQGLQFLFEYFSETQRNKGNFPGRFSGRQFSNSRSEMNVSTLELGDSALYLCASSFIGGGQDEQFFGPGTRLTVL.

This clone was seen a handful of times. The chain couples TRBV7-2 to TRBJ2-1; 9 positions agree with TRBD2. The CDR3 is 15 residues long. Germline assignment: CDR1 SGHTA and CDR2 FQGNSA. J gave up 5 bases and V 2 bases, and 4 bases lay outside the gene matches. The DNA of the CDR3 is TGTGCCAGCAGCTTACAAAGCGGGGGGAACAATGAGCAGTTCTTC. Translation: CASSLQSGGNNEQFF.

The chain has TRBV5-8 and TRBJ1-1, with D unclear. V lost 1 base and J 1 base, leaving 8 bases between the germline ends. In germline, CDR1 is SGHTS, CDR2 YDEGEE. The CDR3 totals 14 residues. CDR3: CASSLMFGNTEAFF. CDR3 nucleotide sequence: TGTGCCAGCAGCTTGATGTTCGGGAACACTGAAGCTTTCTTT.

CDR3 bases: TGTGCCAGCAGCTTGGGTGACCGCATGAACACTGAAGCTTTCTTT. It encodes CASSLGDRMNTEAFF. The rearrangement joins TRBV7-9 to TRBJ1-1; D remains unclear. CDR1 and CDR2 (germline): SEHNR, FQNEAQ (reference sequence). There are 15 residues in the CDR3. V shed 3 bases and J shed 0 bases, with 11 bases lying between them.

The chain uses TRBV6-5 and TRBJ1-1; D may be TRBD1 (5 bases). This CDR3 spans 13 amino acids. The germline V gene has CDR1 MNHEY and CDR2 SVGAGI. V lost 6 bases to trimming and J lost 3 bases, with 11 bases between them. The CDR3 DNA reads as TGTGCCAGCAGGGACAACCTAGACACTGAAGCTTTCTTT. It encodes CASRDNLDTEAFF.